The clone carrying this T cell receptor beta chain was observed a handful of times. The record originates from a study of response to subunit inactivated influenza vaccine. TCRdb used MiXCR to reprocess the RT-PCR reads, holding one entry per CDR3 protein. The sample includes hundreds of thousands of distinct CDR3 sequences, around 11% seen only once; the top ten take 8% to 13%. The V and J ends lost 6 bases and 8 bases, in that order; junction bases with no gene match: 11. Germline CDR1 is MNHEY and CDR2 is SVGEGT. This CDR3 has 16 residues. In addition, the sample was reused for a study of T cells expressing NK-cell markers. That source notes: With UMIs, 5'RACE template switching was used to make TCR beta cDNA.

This chain links TRBV6-2 or TRBV6-3 with TRBJ2-1, with 12 bases identical to TRBD2. The material was PBMCs from blood, obtained on the day of vaccination. This clonotype was sampled from a man aged 45-60 years who received an inactivated influenza vaccine. For the CDR3, the DNA is TGTGCCAGCAGACCTGTGACTAGCGGGGGATTCGATGAGCAGTTCTTC. As protein: CASRPVTSGGFDEQFF.